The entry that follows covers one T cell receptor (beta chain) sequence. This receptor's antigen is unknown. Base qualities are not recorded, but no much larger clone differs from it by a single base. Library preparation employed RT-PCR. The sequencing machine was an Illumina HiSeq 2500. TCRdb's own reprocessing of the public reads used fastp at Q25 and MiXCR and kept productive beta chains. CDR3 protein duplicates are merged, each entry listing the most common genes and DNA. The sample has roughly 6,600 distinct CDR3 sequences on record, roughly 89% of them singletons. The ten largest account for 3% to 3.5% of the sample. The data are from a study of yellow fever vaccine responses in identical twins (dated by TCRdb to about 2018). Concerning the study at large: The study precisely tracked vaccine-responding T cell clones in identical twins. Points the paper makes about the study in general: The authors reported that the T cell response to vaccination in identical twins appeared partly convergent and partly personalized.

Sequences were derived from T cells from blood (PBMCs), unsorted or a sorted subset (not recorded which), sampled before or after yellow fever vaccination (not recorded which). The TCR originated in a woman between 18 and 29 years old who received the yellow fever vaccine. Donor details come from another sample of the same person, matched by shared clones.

The CDR3 amino acid sequence is: CSVGQGDPWYYYEQYF. The nucleotide sequence is TGCAGCGTGGGACAGGGGGACCCGTGGTACTACTACGAGCAGTACTTC. Here the chain combines TRBV29-1 and TRBJ2-7; TRBD1 aligns with 11 central bases. The CDR3 goes from the cysteine to the phenylalanine over 16 residues. The only DNA kept is the CDR3, 48 bases in frame from the first base. As encoded in the germline V gene, CDR1 is SQVTM while CDR2 is ANQGSEA. From V the trimming removes 6 bases and from J it removes 3 bases, while the gene matches leave 13 bases of the junction unaccounted for.